These 22 T cell receptor beta chains share one sample of origin, sequenced in a study of cytomegalovirus exposure and HLA in healthy donors. PCR used 60 Vbeta primers and 13 Jbeta primers. Only in-frame clones appear in the TCRdb table, and some are missing; sequencing was by immunoSEQ multiplex PCR. The sample lists hundreds of thousands of clones; roughly 85% were seen once. The sequenced material came from PBMCs. All receptors derive from a male donor in good health and CMV-seronegative.

The V call is TRBV5-1, the J call TRBJ1-2; TRBD1 matches at 7 bases. CDR3 size: 19 residues. Germline CDR1 SGHRS, CDR2 YFSETQ. V lost 3 bases to trimming and J lost 1 base; unmatched junction nucleotides: 18. CDR3 bases: TGCGCCAGCAGCTCGCCTCGTCGGGACAGTGGAGGTGGTAACTATGGCTACACCTTC. As protein: CASSSPRRDSGGGNYGYTF.

The chain uses TRBV18 and TRBJ1-1; possible D gene TRBD1, 5 bases. The CDR3 consists of 19 residues. V was shortened by 3 bases and J by 0 bases, with 23 bases between the two germline ends. Germline V CDR1 and CDR2: KGHSH, LQKENI. Written as DNA, the CDR3 is TGTGCCAGCTCACCTCCGGGACGGACTATGCTTGAGGTGAACACTGAAGCTTTCTTT. Translation gives CASSPPGRTMLEVNTEAFF. Based on the CDR3 plus reference TRBV18 and TRBJ1-1, the full variable domain is NAGVMQNPRHLVRRRGQEARLRCSPMKGHSHVYWYRQLPEEGLKFMVYLQKENIIDESGMPKERFSAEFPKEGPSILRIQQVVRGDSAAYFCASSPPGRTMLEVNTEAFFGQGTRLTVV.

The chain has TRBV7-2 and TRBJ1-5; 9 bases are a match to TRBD1. V was pared by 1 base and J by 0 bases, with 4 bases of the junction left unmatched. This CDR3 spans 17 amino acids. The germline V gene encodes CDR1 SGHTA and CDR2 FQGNSA. DNA of the CDR3: TGTGCCAGCAGCTTAGTTGGACAGGGGTATAGCAATCAGCCCCAGCATTTT. Protein: CASSLVGQGYSNQPQHF.

The genes are TRBV7-2 and TRBJ1-1, with D unclear. The germline V gene encodes CDR1 SGHTA and CDR2 FQGNSA. The CDR3 is 14 residues long. The V gene lost 3 bases and the J gene lost 1 base, with 9 bases spanning the gap. CDR3 nucleotide sequence: TGTGCCAGCAGCTTGATCCCGAGGAACACTGAAGCTTTCTTT. This sequence encodes CASSLIPRNTEAFF.

V usage is TRBV5-1 and J usage is TRBJ2-7, with 13 positions matching TRBD2. The CDR3 extends over 21 amino acids. The V segment lost 1 base and the J segment 0 bases; nucleotides outside the gene matches: 16. CDR1 SGHRS and CDR2 YFSETQ come from the germline V gene. CDR3 loop: CASSLPPGGGTSGMFSYEQYF. CDR3 bases: TGCGCCAGCAGCTTGCCCCCGGGCGGAGGGACTAGCGGGATGTTCTCCTACGAGCAGTACTTC.

In its sample, this clone was seen once. J is TRBJ1-3 and V is TRBV6-5; D perhaps matches TRBD1 (6 bases). The germline V and J ends were trimmed by 5 bases and 2 bases, with 10 bases remaining between them. Germline V gene sequence: CDR1 MNHEY, CDR2 SVGAGI. CDR3 length: 14 amino acids. CDR3 sequence (DNA): TGTGCCAGCAGTGGAACAGGGACTGGAAACACCATATATTTT. Protein product: CASSGTGTGNTIYF.

The chain uses TRBV19 and TRBJ2-1, with D tentatively TRBD2 (5 bases). Germline assignment: CDR1 LNHDA and CDR2 SQIVND (reference sequence). V was clipped by 6 bases and J by 3 bases, with 9 bases between them. The CDR3 is made up of 13 amino acids. CDR3 in amino acids: CASRSSGYNEQFF. The CDR3 region has the DNA TGTGCCAGTAGGAGCAGCGGCTACAATGAGCAGTTCTTC.

The chain joins TRBV9 to TRBJ1-4, with 7 bases lining up with TRBD1. Trimming took 2 bases from V and 6 from J; bases not matched to a gene: 10. This CDR3 comprises 16 residues. Germline V gene lookup returns CDR1 SGDLS and CDR2 YYNGEE. The CDR3 region is CASSVDPTGLDEKLFF. Here the CDR3 DNA reads TGTGCCAGCAGCGTCGACCCGACAGGGTTGGATGAAAAACTGTTTTTT.

CDR3 in amino acids: CASSSTGTGSEQYF. As DNA, the CDR3 is TGTGCCAGCAGCTCTACGGGGACAGGGAGTGAGCAGTACTTC. This chain uses TRBV7-3 with TRBJ2-7; 9 bases are a match to TRBD1. The CDR3 loop spans 14 amino acids. With V trimmed by 4 bases and J by 7 bases, 8 bases remained unmatched. Germline values: CDR1 SGHTA, CDR2 FQGTGA.

This clone was seen a handful of times. The sample holds other DNA sequences that translate to the same CDR3. The rearrangement links TRBV6-5 to TRBJ1-1; tentatively, D is TRBD1 (5 bases). The CDR3 loop spans 14 amino acids. CDR1 and CDR2 (germline): MNHEY, SVGAGI. V was trimmed by 0 bases and J by 6 bases, leaving 11 bases between them. CDR3 region: CASSYSGQGAEAFF. CDR3 DNA sequence: TGTGCCAGCAGTTACTCCGGCCAGGGCGCTGAAGCTTTCTTT.

This clone showed up just a few times. The chain couples TRBV25-1 to TRBJ2-1, with a tentative D call TRBD2 (6 bases). Per germline, CDR1 MGHDK and CDR2 SYGVNS. Trimming took off 6 bases at V and 0 bases at J, with 18 bases between the two ends. The CDR3 has 17 residues. In DNA, the CDR3 is TGTGCCAGCAGGGGCCCTAGGCGGGATAGCTCCTACAATGAGCAGTTCTTC. It specifies CASRGPRRDSSYNEQFF.

This clone occurred a few times. The rearrangement links TRBV18 to TRBJ1-4; 8 bases match TRBD1. Germline loops: CDR1 KGHSH, CDR2 LQKENI. This CDR3 is built from 18 residues. V shed 0 bases, J shed 5 bases, and the junction held 11 bases outside the gene matches. CDR3 sequence: CASSPPWQGAMGNEKLFF. CDR3 coding DNA: TGTGCCAGCTCACCACCCTGGCAGGGGGCGATGGGGAATGAAAAACTGTTTTTT.

The chain carries TRBV27 and TRBJ2-5; no clear D gene. Matching the DNA end better, TRBJ2-7 makes the J call doubtful. CDR1 is MNHEY and CDR2 is SMNVEV in the germline V gene (reference sequence). This CDR3 comprises 14 residues. CDR3 sequence reads: CASRTWSGTHEQYF. CDR3 nucleotides: TGTGCCAGCAGAACATGGTCAGGAACCCACGAGCAGTACTTC.

This sequence joins TRBV7-9 and TRBJ2-7; 8 nucleotides agree with TRBD1. Germline V gene lookup returns CDR1 SEHNR and CDR2 FQNEAQ (reference sequence). CDR3 length: 13 residues. V lost 2 bases and J lost 8; bases outside the gene matches: 5. The CDR3 is CASSLSGTGKQYF. In DNA, the CDR3 is TGTGCCAGCAGCTTATCCGGGACAGGAAAGCAGTACTTC. Variable domain in full (rest from reference TRBV7-9 and TRBJ2-7): DTGVSQNPRHKITKRGQNVTFRCDPISEHNRLYWYRQTLGQGPEFLTYFQNEAQLEKSRLLSDRFSAERPKGSFSTLEIQRTEQGDSAMYLCASSLSGTGKQYFGPGTRLTVT.

CDR3 in amino acids: CAIASGGLSYEQYF. CDR3 in DNA: TGTGCCATCGCATCAGGGGGTCTCTCCTACGAGCAGTACTTC. The V and J genes are TRBV10-3 and TRBJ2-7, with TRBD1 matching 7 bases. The CDR3 length is 14 residues. Germline lookup yields CDR1 ENHRY and CDR2 SYGVKD. Trimming at V came to 8 bases and at J to 0 bases, leaving 7 bases not matched to a gene.

In this sample, this clone turned up once. This chain uses TRBV29-1 with TRBJ1-1; D remains unclear. The CDR3 is made up of 15 amino acids. Trimming shortened V by 7 bases and J by 0 bases, and 18 bases separated the two germline ends. Looked up from germline, CDR1 is SQVTM and CDR2 is ANQGSEA. The CDR3: CSAANRAPLNTEAFF. CDR3 nucleotide sequence: TGCAGCGCCGCGAACAGAGCTCCTCTGAACACTGAAGCTTTCTTT. Full variable domain (rest looked up from reference TRBV29-1 and TRBJ1-1): SAVISQKPSRDICQRGTSLTIQCQVDSQVTMMFWYRQQPGQSLTLIATANQGSEATYESGFVIDKFPISRPNLTFSTLTVSNMSPEDSSIYLCSAANRAPLNTEAFFGQGTRLTVV.

The chain links TRBV7-3 to TRBJ2-3; D remains ambiguous. CDR1 and CDR2 from the germline V gene are SGHTA and FQGTGA. V was trimmed by 5 bases and J by 4 bases, leaving 13 bases between them. The CDR3 is 14 amino acids. CDR3 residues: CASSESPPADTQYF. The DNA for the CDR3 is TGTGCCAGCAGCGAAAGTCCCCCGGCAGATACGCAGTATTTT.

The CDR3 DNA is TGTGCCAGCAGCTTAAGAGGAGGCTTTACGACAGGTCAGCCCGTGAACACTGAAGCTTTCTTT. Amino acid sequence: CASSLRGGFTTGQPVNTEAFF. V is TRBV7-3 and J is TRBJ1-1; TRBD1 might be the D (6 bases). Germline V gives CDR1 SGHTA, CDR2 FQGTGA. Trimming removed 1 base from V and 0 bases from J, with 27 bases in between. This CDR3 comprises 21 residues. The full variable domain, completed using reference TRBV7-3 and TRBJ1-1, is GAGVSQTPSNKVTEKGKYVELRCDPISGHTALYWYRQSLGQGPEFLIYFQGTGAADDSGLPNDRFFAVRPEGSVSTLKIQRTERGDSAVYLCASSLRGGFTTGQPVNTEAFFGQGTRLTVV.

The V and J genes are TRBV13 and TRBJ1-2; no clear D. CDR3 length: 11 residues. Between the trimmed V and J ends, which lost 8 bases and 2 bases, there was a span of 6 bases. CDR1 is PRHDT, CDR2 FYEKMQ, per germline (reference sequence). CDR3 amino acids: CASGQNYGYTF. DNA of the CDR3: TGTGCCAGCGGGCAGAACTATGGCTACACCTTC.

The CDR3 spells CASSIQGRRAEAFF. CDR3 DNA sequence: TGTGCCAGTAGTATACAGGGGCGGCGAGCTGAAGCTTTCTTT. The J gene is TRBJ1-1, the V gene TRBV19; TRBD1 might be the D (6 bases). Trimming took 2 bases from V and 6 from J, leaving 13 bases between them. Germline CDR1 reads LNHDA; CDR2 reads SQIVND (reference sequence). The CDR3 is 14 amino acids.

The rearrangement links TRBV2 to TRBJ2-5, with 12 bases lining up with TRBD2. Unmatched junction bases numbered 10, after V lost 3 bases and J lost 5 bases. CDR3 size: 17 residues. Germline V gene lookup returns CDR1 SNHLY and CDR2 FYNNEI. The CDR3 loop reads CASSDPGLAGLVETQYF. The CDR3 DNA reads TGTGCCAGCAGTGACCCCGGACTAGCGGGACTGGTTGAGACCCAGTACTTC.

This sequence joins TRBV5-4 and TRBJ1-1; 7 nucleotides line up with TRBD1. Trimming removed 5 bases from V and 0 bases from J; junction bases left unmatched: 7. This CDR3 is built from 15 residues. Germline CDR1 reads SGHNT; CDR2 reads YYREEE (reference sequence). The CDR3 here is CASRPEQGMNTEAFF. The CDR3 region has the DNA TGTGCCAGCAGGCCCGAACAGGGGATGAACACTGAAGCTTTCTTT. Full variable domain (rest looked up from reference TRBV5-4 and TRBJ1-1): ETGVTQSPTHLIKTRGQQVTLRCSSQSGHNTVSWYQQALGQGPQFIFQYYREEENGRGNFPPRFSGLQFPNYSSELNVNALELDDSALYLCASRPEQGMNTEAFFGQGTRLTVV.